One sample yielded the 13 T cell receptor beta chains listed below, sequenced in a study of T cell responses to AZD1222 COVID-19 vaccine. Libraries were prepared by immunoSEQ multiplex PCR; TCRdb keeps only in-frame clonotypes and omits some of them. Of some 120,000 clones in the sample, 80% to 90% were seen once. The source material was peripheral blood, sampled on day 0 of MenACWY control vaccination. The origin of the receptors is an adult in good health.

The V and J genes are TRBV13 and TRBJ2-5; 8 positions match TRBD2. Germline CDR1 and CDR2: PRHDT and FYEKMQ (reference sequence). The CDR3 spans 14 residues. J lost 5 bases, V lost 5 bases, and 7 bases had no gene match. CDR3 loop: CASSRRGLEETQYF. CDR3 nucleotide sequence: TGTGCCAGCAGCCGGAGGGGACTAGAGGAGACCCAGTACTTC.

V and J are TRBV5-6 and TRBJ2-2; possibly TRBD1 or TRBD2 for D (5 bases each). The CDR3 contains 14 residues. Trimming took off 4 bases at V and 4 bases at J, with 11 bases between the two ends. The germline V gene has CDR1 SGHDT and CDR2 YYEEEE. CDR3 DNA sequence: TGTGCCAGCAGCGTCGGGACGGTCACCGGGGAGCTGTTTTTT. This encodes CASSVGTVTGELFF.

This chain joins TRBV28 and TRBJ2-1; 7 bases fit TRBD1. This CDR3 is 12 amino acids long. The germline CDR1 and CDR2 sequences are MDHEN and SYDVKM. The V and J ends lost 6 bases and 8 bases, in that order; junction bases with no gene match: 4. This CDR3 reads CASRQGYHEQFF. DNA of the CDR3: TGTGCCAGCAGACAGGGGTACCATGAGCAGTTCTTC. Using reference TRBV28 and TRBJ2-1 for the parts outside the CDR3, the full variable domain is DVKVTQSSRYLVKRTGEKVFLECVQDMDHENMFWYRQDPGLGLRLIYFSYDVKMKEKGDIPEGYSVSREKKERFSLILESASTNQTSMYLCASRQGYHEQFFGPGTRLTVL.

This clone occurred once. The J gene is TRBJ1-1, the V gene TRBV29-1, with D perhaps matching TRBD1 (6 bases). The CDR3 spans 16 residues. V was trimmed by 5 bases and J by 0 bases, leaving 19 bases between them. Looked up from germline, CDR1 is SQVTM and CDR2 is ANQGSEA. Here the CDR3 DNA reads TGCAGCGTTACCGAGGACAGTGAGGGGATGAACACTGAAGCTTTCTTT. Protein sequence: CSVTEDSEGMNTEAFF.

This CDR3 is CASSYGTGSGYTF. In DNA, the CDR3 is TGTGCCAGCAGTTACGGGACAGGGTCCGGCTACACCTTC. The V and J genes are TRBV6-5 and TRBJ1-2, with 9 bases aligning to TRBD1. The CDR3 is 13 amino acids. J gave up 8 bases and V 2 bases, and 3 bases lay outside the gene matches. Germline CDR1 is MNHEY and CDR2 is SVGAGI.

This clone appeared a few times. The chain links TRBV5-4 to TRBJ2-7, with 10 bases identical to TRBD2. Germline V gene sequence: CDR1 SGHNT, CDR2 YYREEE (reference sequence). The V segment lost 3 bases and the J segment 5 bases; nucleotides outside the gene matches: 11. CDR3 size: 16 residues. DNA for the CDR3: TGTGCCAGCAGCTCATTAGCGGGGGGCATTGGGGACGAGCAGTACTTC. The encoded protein is CASSSLAGGIGDEQYF. Full variable domain (outside the CDR3, taken from reference TRBV5-4 and TRBJ2-7): ETGVTQSPTHLIKTRGQQVTLRCSSQSGHNTVSWYQQALGQGPQFIFQYYREEENGRGNFPPRFSGLQFPNYSSELNVNALELDDSALYLCASSSLAGGIGDEQYFGPGTRLTVT.

This clone has more than one count but fewer than ten. V is TRBV2 and J is TRBJ2-7, with TRBD1 matching over 7 bases. Germline trimming cut 4 bases from V and 6 bases from J; bases unmatched to any gene: 6. CDR1 SNHLY and CDR2 FYNNEI come from the germline V gene. The CDR3 loop spans 13 amino acids. The CDR3 here is CASSVQGIGEQYF. The CDR3 DNA reads TGTGCCAGCAGTGTACAGGGGATCGGCGAGCAGTACTTC.

The chain joins TRBV5-4 to TRBJ1-6, with unresolved D. CDR1 is SGHNT, CDR2 YYREEE, per germline (reference sequence). The CDR3 loop spans 12 amino acids. Trimming left V 0 bases short and J 9 bases short, with 4 bases between. In nucleotides, the CDR3 is TGTGCCAGCAGCTTGGATATTTCACCCCTCCACTTT. It encodes CASSLDISPLHF. The entire variable domain, with the rest obtained from reference TRBV5-4 and TRBJ1-6, is as follows: ETGVTQSPTHLIKTRGQQVTLRCSSQSGHNTVSWYQQALGQGPQFIFQYYREEENGRGNFPPRFSGLQFPNYSSELNVNALELDDSALYLCASSLDISPLHFGNGTRLTVT.

The chain links TRBV10-3 to TRBJ1-1, with 7 positions matching TRBD1. The junction had 7 bases not matched to a gene; V was cut back by 6 bases and J by 3 bases. CDR3 length equals 14 residues. From germline, CDR1 is ENHRY and CDR2 SYGVKD. The CDR3 DNA follows: TGTGCCATCAGAGGCTCAGGGGGGGACACTGAAGCTTTCTTT. Protein sequence: CAIRGSGGDTEAFF.

This chain links TRBV27 with TRBJ2-6; maybe TRBD1 (6 bases). V lost 5 bases, J lost 9 bases, and 17 bases lay in between. Germline values: CDR1 MNHEY, CDR2 SMNVEV (reference sequence). This CDR3 spans 15 amino acids. In nucleotides, the CDR3 is TGTGCCAGCAGTCCACTTCGACAGGTTAACAACGTCCTGACTTTC. Translating gives CASSPLRQVNNVLTF. Based on the CDR3 plus reference TRBV27 and TRBJ2-6, the full variable domain is EAQVTQNPRYLITVTGKKLTVTCSQNMNHEYMSWYRQDPGLGLRQIYYSMNVEVTDKGDVPEGYKVSRKEKRNFPLILESPSPNQTSLYFCASSPLRQVNNVLTFGAGSRLTVL.

This rearrangement joins TRBV7-9 to TRBJ1-5; D is ambiguous. CDR1 and CDR2 (germline): SEHNR, FQNEAQ (reference sequence). V was shortened by 5 bases and J by 1 base, with 12 bases between the two germline ends. This CDR3 has 15 amino acids. CDR3 region: CASSVGDRSNQPQHF. The CDR3 region has the DNA TGTGCCAGCAGCGTAGGCGACCGGAGCAATCAGCCCCAGCATTTT.

This chain uses TRBV6-4 with TRBJ1-2, with D possibly being TRBD1 (6 bases). The CDR3 extends over 14 amino acids. Trimming removed 3 bases from V and 7 bases from J, with 15 bases in between. Germline V gene data show CDR1 as MRHNA and CDR2 as SNTAGT. CDR3 amino acids: CASSEQGGSGGYTF. CDR3 in DNA: TGTGCCAGCAGTGAACAGGGTGGCTCTGGTGGCTACACCTTC.

The chain joins TRBV6-2 or TRBV6-3 to TRBJ1-2; D gene unclear. The germline CDR1 and CDR2 sequences are MNHEY and SVGEGT. The CDR3 extends over 12 amino acids. Trimming took 1 base from V and 7 from J, leaving 7 bases between them. Written as DNA, the CDR3 is TGTGCCAGCAGTTACTGGGCCTCTGGCTACACCTTC. It encodes CASSYWASGYTF.